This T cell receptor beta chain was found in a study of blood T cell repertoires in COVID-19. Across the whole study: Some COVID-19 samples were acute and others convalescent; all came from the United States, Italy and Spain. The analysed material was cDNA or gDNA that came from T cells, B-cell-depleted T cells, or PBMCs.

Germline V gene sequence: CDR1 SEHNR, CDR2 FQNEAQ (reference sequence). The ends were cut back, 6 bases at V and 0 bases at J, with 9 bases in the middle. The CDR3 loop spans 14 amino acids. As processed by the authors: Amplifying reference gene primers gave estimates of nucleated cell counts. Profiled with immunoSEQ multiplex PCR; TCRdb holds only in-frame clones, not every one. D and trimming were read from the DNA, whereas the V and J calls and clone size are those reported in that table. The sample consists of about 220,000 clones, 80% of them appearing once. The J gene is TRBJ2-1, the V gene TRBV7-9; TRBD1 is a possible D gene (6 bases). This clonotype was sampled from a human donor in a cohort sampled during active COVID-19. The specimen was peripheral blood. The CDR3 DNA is TGTGCCAGCAGGGGGGCTAGCTCCTACAATGAGCAGTTCTTC. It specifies CASRGASSYNEQFF.